Listed below are T cell receptor beta chains from one sample, sequenced in a study of response to subunit inactivated influenza vaccine. TCRdb used MiXCR to reprocess the RT-PCR reads, holding one entry per CDR3 protein. This table has about 480,000 distinct CDR3 sequences, approximately 12% appearing once. The source was PBMCs from blood, collected 40 to 50 days after vaccination. These receptors were taken from a man aged 50 or older who received an inactivated influenza vaccine. Each CDR3 is given with its conserved first and last residue. D genes are given only for firm matches. Part of the rows lack a size; the others show once, few, many or a class for expanded clones.

cdr3_nt,cdr3_aa,clone_size,d_call,j_call,v_call
TGTGCCAGCAGCCAGGCGGCCAACCAAGAGACCCAGTACTTC,CASSQAANQETQYF,few,-,TRBJ2-5,TRBV14
TGCAGTGCTAGAGATCCGACAAACTATGGCTACACCTTC,CSARDPTNYGYTF,few,-,TRBJ1-2,TRBV20-1
TGCGCCAGCAGCAAAACCGGGACAGAGTACAATGAGCAGTTCTTC,CASSKTGTEYNEQFF,-,TRBD1,TRBJ2-1,TRBV5-1
TGCAGTGCTTTTGGACAGGCCATTCTTTATGGCTACACCTTC,CSAFGQAILYGYTF,-,TRBD1,TRBJ1-2,TRBV20-1
TGCAGCGTTGGGGACAGGCCCCCCTACGAGCAGTACTTC,CSVGDRPPYEQYF,many,TRBD1,TRBJ2-7,TRBV29-1
TGTGCCAGCAGCGACCAGCCTTGGGGACAGGGCTCCTACAATGAGCAGTTCTTC,CASSDQPWGQGSYNEQFF,few,TRBD1,TRBJ2-1,TRBV5-6
TGTGCCAGTAGTATTAGGACTAGTCGGACCTACGAGCAGTACTTC,CASSIRTSRTYEQYF,-,TRBD2,TRBJ2-7,TRBV19
TGTGCCAGCAGCGTAGACTCAGGGTCCCCCTACGAGCAGTACTTC,CASSVDSGSPYEQYF,few,-,TRBJ2-7,TRBV9
TGTGCCAGCAGGGTGGGACAGACTTACACAGATACGCAGTATTTT,CASRVGQTYTDTQYF,few,TRBD1,TRBJ2-3,TRBV11-2
TGTGCCAGCAGCTTGTTTAAAGGAGGACAGGGTGTTCTCGAGACCCAGTACTTC,CASSLFKGGQGVLETQYF,-,TRBD1,TRBJ2-5,TRBV28
TGTGCCAGCAGTCCGGACCTCTATGGCTACACCTTC,CASSPDLYGYTF,few,-,TRBJ1-2,TRBV27
TGTGCCAGCAGCTCCCAGGATGGTAGCGGGAGAGACGATACGCAGTATTTT,CASSSQDGSGRDDTQYF,-,TRBD2,TRBJ2-3,TRBV7-3
TGTGCCAGCAGTTTAAGGTCACATTCCTACAATGAGCAGTTCTTC,CASSLRSHSYNEQFF,many,-,TRBJ2-1,TRBV28
TGTGCCAGCAGTTATTCTGTGAGGGAAGCTTTCTTT,CASSYSVREAFF,few,-,TRBJ1-1,TRBV6-2/TRBV6-3
TGTGCCAGCAGCCCGCTGAGGAGGGAATCGTACGAGCAGTACTTC,CASSPLRRESYEQYF,few,-,TRBJ2-7,TRBV7-9
TGCAGTGGGTTAGCGGGCACCGGGGAGCTGTTTTTT,CSGLAGTGELFF,-,TRBD2,TRBJ2-2,TRBV20-1
TGTGCCAGGGACAGGGAGAGGACAGATACGCAGTATTTT,CARDRERTDTQYF,-,TRBD1,TRBJ2-3,TRBV2
TGCAGTGCTAGAGGTAAAGTGCGTGAGCAGTTCTTC,CSARGKVREQFF,few,-,TRBJ2-1,TRBV20-1
TGCGCCAGCAGCTTCGACACAACCTACGAGCAGTACTTC,CASSFDTTYEQYF,-,-,TRBJ2-7,TRBV5-1
TGTGCCAGCAGCCAAGATCTTGTTCGCGGGGGAGTATACAATGAGCAGTTCTTC,CASSQDLVRGGVYNEQFF,few,TRBD2,TRBJ2-1,TRBV14
TGTGCCAGCAGCTTGGATCAGGGGTCAGATACGCAGTATTTT,CASSLDQGSDTQYF,few,-,TRBJ2-3,TRBV5-5
TGTGCCAGCAGTTTAATGGGGTCCACCTACAATGAGCAGTTCTTC,CASSLMGSTYNEQFF,-,-,TRBJ2-1,TRBV12-3/TRBV12-4
TGTGCCAGCAGTTCCACTCCGGGACAGGGGAACTATGGCTACACCTTC,CASSSTPGQGNYGYTF,many,TRBD1,TRBJ1-2,TRBV6-5
TGTGCCAGCAGTTTCGGGACAGGGAAGGAGACCCAGTACTTC,CASSFGTGKETQYF,-,TRBD1,TRBJ2-5,TRBV12-3/TRBV12-4
TGCGCCAGCAGCCGAATCCGGGGGTCCAGGGGTGTGCACACCGGGGAGCTGTTTTTT,CASSRIRGSRGVHTGELFF,few,-,TRBJ2-2,TRBV4-3
TGTGCCATCTCAGGGGGTTTCAATCAGCCCCAGCATTTT,CAISGGFNQPQHF,-,TRBD1,TRBJ1-5,TRBV19
TGTGCCAGCAGTTTCCTCCGCTACAATGAGCAGTTCTTC,CASSFLRYNEQFF,-,-,TRBJ2-1,TRBV28
TGTGCCAGCAGCCAAGACCCCCGATGGACTAGCGGGAGGGCCGCGGGGTACACCGGGGAGCTGTTTTTT,CASSQDPRWTSGRAAGYTGELFF,-,TRBD2,TRBJ2-2,TRBV4-2
TGTGCCAGCAGGACGGGACAGGGGAACTATGGCTACACCTTC,CASRTGQGNYGYTF,many,TRBD1,TRBJ1-2,TRBV6-1
TGTGCCAGTGCTTCGACAGGCGGCACTGAAGCTTTCTTT,CASASTGGTEAFF,few,-,TRBJ1-1,TRBV7-2
TGCGCCAGCAGCCAAGGACTGATAGCAAATCAGCCCCAGCATTTT,CASSQGLIANQPQHF,-,-,TRBJ1-5,TRBV4-1
TGTGCCAGCAGCCAAGCGGACGGGAGCTCCTACGAGCAGTACTTC,CASSQADGSSYEQYF,once,-,TRBJ2-7,TRBV3-1
TGCGCCAGCAGCTTGGAAGGGCAGGGAATAGGTGGCTACACCTTC,CASSLEGQGIGGYTF,-,-,TRBJ1-2,TRBV5-1
TGTGCCAGCAACGTCCGGGACAGGGGTACCGGGGAGCTGTTTTTT,CASNVRDRGTGELFF,few,TRBD1,TRBJ2-2,TRBV7-2
TGTGCCATCAGTGAACCGACAGCCTACAATGAGCAGTTCTTC,CAISEPTAYNEQFF,-,-,TRBJ2-1,TRBV10-3
TGTGCCAGCAGCAAAGGCGGCGGGGGGCCCAATCCGCAGTATTTT,CASSKGGGGPNPQYF,-,TRBD2,TRBJ2-3,TRBV7-2
TGTGCCAGCAGCTTGGCCGGGACAGTAGGGAAAGCGCTAAATTCACCCCTCCACTTT,CASSLAGTVGKALNSPLHF,few,TRBD1,TRBJ1-6,TRBV5-4
TGCAGTGCTAGAGATGGGTCTCGAGACACCGGGGAGCTGTTTTTT,CSARDGSRDTGELFF,few,-,TRBJ2-2,TRBV20-1
TGTGCCAGCAGCTCCCTACCCTATCCCTACAATGAGCAGTTCTTC,CASSSLPYPYNEQFF,few,-,TRBJ2-1,TRBV7-3
TGCAGTGCACCGAATGTCCTAGCGGCCTACAATGAGCAGTTCTTC,CSAPNVLAAYNEQFF,-,TRBD2,TRBJ2-1,TRBV20-1
TGTGCCACCAGCCAGGGCTGGCCAGGGGGAATATCTGGGGCCAACGTCCTGACTTTC,CATSQGWPGGISGANVLTF,-,TRBD1,TRBJ2-6,TRBV3-1
TGCAGTGCTAGAGCTTTGGGACTAGCGGGGGTCACAGATACGCAGTATTTT,CSARALGLAGVTDTQYF,-,TRBD2,TRBJ2-3,TRBV20-1
TGTGCCAGCAGCCAACCAACAGGGACCAATGAGCAGTTCTTC,CASSQPTGTNEQFF,few,-,TRBJ2-1,TRBV7-9
TGTGCCAGCAGTAATACAGGGGATTTCCTCTATGGCTACACCTTC,CASSNTGDFLYGYTF,-,TRBD1,TRBJ1-2,TRBV27
TGTGCCAGCACCGCGTGGGGCCTAGGAGGGGGCAATGAGCAGTTCTTC,CASTAWGLGGGNEQFF,few,-,TRBJ2-1,TRBV6-1
TGCAGCGTTGGAGACAGGGGGAACTATGGCTACACCTTC,CSVGDRGNYGYTF,many,TRBD1,TRBJ1-2,TRBV29-1
TGTGCCAGCAGTCCCCTACAGGGAAATGAGCAGTTCTTC,CASSPLQGNEQFF,many,-,TRBJ2-1,TRBV6-1
TGTGCGATCAGGATTGCGGCCGGGGAGCTGTTTTTT,CAIRIAAGELFF,-,-,TRBJ2-2,TRBV12-3/TRBV12-4
TGCGCCAGCAGCCAAGGGAGTAGACTAGCGGGGTACCAAGAGACCCAGTACTTC,CASSQGSRLAGYQETQYF,few,TRBD2,TRBJ2-5,TRBV4-3
TGTGCCAGCAGCTTATCCCCGGCGGATGCCCAGTACTTC,CASSLSPADAQYF,-,-,TRBJ2-5,TRBV7-2
TGCAGTGCTAGATATCCCGGACAGCGCAACAATCAGCCCCAGCATTTT,CSARYPGQRNNQPQHF,many,-,TRBJ1-5,TRBV20-1
TGTGCCAGCCGGCCGAGCGGGAGGGCGGAGACCCAGTACTTC,CASRPSGRAETQYF,-,TRBD2,TRBJ2-5,TRBV7-2